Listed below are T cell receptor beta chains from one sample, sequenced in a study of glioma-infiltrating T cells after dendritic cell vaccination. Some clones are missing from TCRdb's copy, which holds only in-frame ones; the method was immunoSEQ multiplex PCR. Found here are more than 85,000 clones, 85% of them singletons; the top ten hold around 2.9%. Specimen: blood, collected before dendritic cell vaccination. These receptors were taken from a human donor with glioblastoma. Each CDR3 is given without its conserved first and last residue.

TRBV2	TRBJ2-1	ASSGGQGVGEQF
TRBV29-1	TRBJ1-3	SVGQSGNTIY
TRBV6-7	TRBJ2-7	ASSYGAGARYEQY
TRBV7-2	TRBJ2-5	ASSLWLADGTQY
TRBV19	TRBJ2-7	ASSLTGKGEQY
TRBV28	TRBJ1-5	ASTPGQGYQPQH
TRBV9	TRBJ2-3	ASSVGGGVSDTQY
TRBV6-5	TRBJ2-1	ASSLLAGGGNEQF
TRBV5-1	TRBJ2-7	ASGWTVGSSEQY
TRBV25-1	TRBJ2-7	ASSDRELGYEQY
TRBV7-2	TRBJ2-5	ASSKVEFGTGYGETQY
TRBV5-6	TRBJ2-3	ASSLEGLAGVGGTDTQY
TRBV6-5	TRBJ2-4	ATSPIRALKNIQY
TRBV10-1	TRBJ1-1	ASSATGYEAF
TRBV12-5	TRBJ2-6	ASGLGTGSSGANVLT
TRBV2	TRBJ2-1	ASSGQREGYNEQF
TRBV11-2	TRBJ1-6	ASSLVGTGLSPLH
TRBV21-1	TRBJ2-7	ASSKGGLAPKPSYEQY
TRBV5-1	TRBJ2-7	ASSLVAGDYEQY
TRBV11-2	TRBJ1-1	ASSLDTGRSETEAF
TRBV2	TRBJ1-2	ASSAQSNLYT
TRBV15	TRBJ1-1	ATSRGGVANTEAF
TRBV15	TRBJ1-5	ATSRVNTNQPQH
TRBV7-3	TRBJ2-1	ASSPPGTSYNEQF
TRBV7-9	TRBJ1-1	ASSYTPYTEAF
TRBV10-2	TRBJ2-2	ASMAPGANTGELF